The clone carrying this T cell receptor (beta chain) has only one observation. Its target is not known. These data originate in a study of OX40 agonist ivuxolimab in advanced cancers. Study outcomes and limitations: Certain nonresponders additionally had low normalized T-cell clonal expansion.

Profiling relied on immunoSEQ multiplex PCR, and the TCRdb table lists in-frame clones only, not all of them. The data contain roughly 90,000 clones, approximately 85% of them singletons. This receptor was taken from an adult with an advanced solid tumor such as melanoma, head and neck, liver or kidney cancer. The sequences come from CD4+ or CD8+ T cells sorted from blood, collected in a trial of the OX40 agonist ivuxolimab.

CDR3 residues: CASSVEILNTEAFF. The CDR3, as DNA: TGTGCCAGCAGCGTAGAAATATTGAACACTGAAGCTTTCTTT. This chain joins TRBV9 and TRBJ1-1; D not resolved. V lost 0 bases, J lost 0 bases, and 6 bases lay in between. The CDR3 consists of 14 residues. Germline CDR1 and CDR2: SGDLS and YYNGEE.